This entry lists 25 T cell receptor beta chains sequenced from one sample in a study of prognosis after radiotherapy for stage I lung cancer. Multiplex PCR, run in two rounds, amplified TCR beta CDR3 from genomic DNA. Primers specific to each TRBV and TRBJ gene drove first-round PCR. TCRdb called the multiplex PCR reads again in MiXCR, with one record for every CDR3 protein. The table has 51,000 or so distinct CDR3 sequences, about 35% seen once; the top ten hold about 9.2%. The specimen was PBMCs, collected before or after stereotactic body radiation therapy (not recorded which). Source of these receptors: a donor over 45 with non-small cell lung cancer.

The genes are TRBV2 and TRBJ2-7; 11 nucleotides align to TRBD2. CDR3 length: 14 residues. After removal of 3 bases from V and 6 bases from J, the junction contained 4 bases not matched to a gene. Germline CDR1 SNHLY, CDR2 FYNNEI. In nucleotides, the CDR3 is TGTGCCAGCAGTGACGGGCTAGCGGGAGGCGAGCAGTACTTC. It codes for CASSDGLAGGEQYF. Supplemented by reference TRBV2 and TRBJ2-7, the full variable domain reads EPEVTQTPSHQVTQMGQEVILRCVPISNHLYFYWYRQILGQKVEFLVSFYNNEISEKSEIFDDQFSVERPDGSNFTLKIRSTKLEDSAMYFCASSDGLAGGEQYFGPGTRLTVT.

This clonotype appeared once. The chain couples TRBV19 to TRBJ1-5, with D perhaps TRBD1 (5 bases). The V gene lost 4 bases and the J gene lost 0 bases, with 13 bases spanning the gap. CDR3 length: 16 amino acids. CDR1 and CDR2 from the germline V gene are LNHDA and SQIVND (reference sequence). The CDR3 region is CASSTTGRNSNQPQHF. The CDR3 nucleotides are TGTGCCAGTAGTACTACGGGACGAAATAGCAATCAGCCCCAGCATTTT.

This clonotype was seen only a few times. Sequence at one end of the junction differs from germline and may be a read error. The V gene is TRBV27, the J gene TRBJ2-5, with D maybe TRBD2 (6 bases). Germline assignment: CDR1 MNHEY and CDR2 SMNVEV (reference sequence). The CDR3 sequence is 14 residues long. DNA for the CDR3: TGTGCCAGCAGTTCGGTAGCGGCACAAGGGACCCAGTACTTC. Translating it yields CASSSVAAQGTQYF.

This clonotype was seen ten or more times. The chain links TRBV5-1 to TRBJ2-1, with 8 nucleotides matching TRBD2. V lost 1 base, J lost 6 bases, and 3 bases stayed unmatched. The CDR3 contains 14 residues. CDR1 is SGHRS and CDR2 is YFSETQ in the germline V gene. CDR3 sequence: CASSLRLAFNEQFF. The CDR3 coding sequence is TGCGCCAGCAGCTTGAGACTAGCGTTCAATGAGCAGTTCTTC.

This clonotype was seen repeatedly, ten times or more. The V call is TRBV7-2, the J call TRBJ2-2; D is unclear. CDR1 and CDR2 from the germline V gene are SGHTA and FQGNSA. The CDR3 is 14 amino acids. Trimming removed 5 bases from V and 1 base from J, with 8 bases in between. The CDR3 region is CASSRLRNTGELFF. The CDR3, as DNA: TGTGCCAGCAGCCGACTGAGGAACACCGGGGAGCTGTTTTTT.

This clonotype is medium-sized. This rearrangement joins TRBV4-2 to TRBJ2-7; perhaps TRBD1 as D (6 bases). Trimming removed 0 bases at V and 1 base at J, with 10 bases between. The germline gives CDR1 LGHNA, CDR2 YNFKEQ. The CDR3 loop spans 15 amino acids. The CDR3 DNA sequence: TGTGCCAGCAGCCAAGACAGGGGTAGGTCCTACGAGCAGTACTTC. This codes for CASSQDRGRSYEQYF.

This clonotype was observed a handful of times. A clone one base away is much larger, so this may be a read error. This rearrangement joins TRBV12-5 to TRBJ1-1, with TRBD1 matching over 7 bases. The germline gives CDR1 LGHNT, CDR2 FRNRAP. The CDR3 is made up of 13 amino acids. CDR3 region: CASGQAGGSESFF. The CDR3 DNA follows: TGTGCTAGTGGCCAGGCAGGGGGTTCTGAATCTTTCTTT.

With regard to this clonotype: A much larger clone differs by one base, so this may be a read error. The chain recombines TRBV25-1 with TRBJ1-6; D remains unclear. The germline V and J ends were trimmed by 6 bases and 11 bases, with 17 bases remaining between them. CDR1 is MGHDK and CDR2 is SYGVNS in the germline V gene. The CDR3 runs 14 residues. The CDR3, as DNA: TGTGCCAGCAGGCCGAATCTTGATACGGCACCCCTCCACTTT. This codes for CASRPNLDTAPLHF.

As to this clonotype: A read error may produce the germline difference seen at one junction end. The J gene is TRBJ2-2, the V gene TRBV12-3 or TRBV12-4; D may be TRBD1 (5 bases). CDR3 length equals 14 residues. As DNA, the CDR3 is TGTACCAGCAGCTTAGTAGGGGTTAACGGGGAGCTGTTTTTT. Amino acid sequence: CTSSLVGVNGELFF.

By share of the sample, this clonotype is medium-sized (0.01 to 0.1%). The chain employs TRBV12-3 or TRBV12-4 and TRBJ2-1; weak D call: TRBD1 (5 bases). Trimming removed 4 bases from V and 5 bases from J, with 21 bases in between. The CDR3 is made up of 17 amino acids. The CDR3 nucleotides read TGTGCCAGCAGTTGGGGTAGTAGGACACATATAAACAATGAGCAGTTCTTC. This translates into CASSWGSRTHINNEQFF.

This clonotype was observed at least ten times. J is TRBJ2-7 and V is TRBV19; 8 nucleotides line up with TRBD2. The CDR3 has 14 residues. With V trimmed by 5 bases and J by 1 base, 4 bases remained unmatched. Germline lookup yields CDR1 LNHDA and CDR2 SQIVND (reference sequence). CDR3 DNA sequence: TGTGCCAGTAGTCGGGTAGCGGGGTCCTACGAGCAGTACTTC. Residues: CASSRVAGSYEQYF.

Turning to this clonotype: Because the CDR3 is missing its conserved closing phenylalanine or tryptophan, this is likely a read error. The J gene is TRBJ1-2, the V gene TRBV5-1; D unclear. The CDR3 sequence is 14 residues long. Germline CDR1 SGHRS, CDR2 YFSETQ. This CDR3 is CASTRGPINYGYTL. As DNA, the CDR3 is TGCGCCAGCACCCGAGGACCGATTAACTATGGATACACCCTC.

This clonotype was detected many times. The CDR3 sequence is CASRGADEKLFF. The CDR3 DNA sequence: TGTGCCTCCCGGGGGGCAGATGAAAAACTGTTTTTT. The V call is TRBV30, the J call TRBJ1-4; D possibly corresponds to TRBD1 (6 bases). The CDR3 runs 12 residues. V was clipped by 7 bases and J by 6 bases, with 12 bases between them. The germline V gene encodes CDR1 GTSNPN and CDR2 SVGIG (reference sequence).

This clonotype has just a few counts. With a much larger clone just one base away, this may be a read error. This chain links TRBV6-5 with TRBJ2-1; D not resolved. This CDR3 comprises 13 residues. Trimming cost V 4 bases and J 8 bases, with 12 bases left between them. The germline V gene has CDR1 MNHEY and CDR2 SVGAGI. CDR3 protein: CASSFLNADEQFF. Written as DNA, the CDR3 is TGTGCCAGCAGTTTCCTGAATGCTGATGAGCAGTTCTTC.

This clonotype was seen ten or more times. This chain connects TRBV4-1 to TRBJ2-7; D remains unclear. Germline CDR1 and CDR2: MGHRA and YSYEKL. The CDR3 consists of 13 residues. The V and J ends lost 2 bases and 3 bases respectively, with 8 bases between them. CDR3 residues: CASSQNSYYEQYF. The DNA of the CDR3 is TGCGCCAGCAGCCAAAACAGCTACTACGAGCAGTACTTC.

About this clonotype: A read error is possible here, since a much larger clone lies one base away. V and J are TRBV4-3 and TRBJ2-2; tentative D call: TRBD2 (5 bases). This CDR3 has 13 residues. Trimming removed 9 bases from V and 1 base from J, with 9 bases in between. Germline V gene sequence: CDR1 LGHNA, CDR2 YSLEER. The CDR3, as DNA: TGCGCCAGAGGAAGCGGGAACACCGGGGAGCTGTTTTTT. Translating it yields CARGSGNTGELFF.

This clonotype has at least ten counts. The gene calls are TRBV12-3 or TRBV12-4 and TRBJ1-5; D not resolved. V gave up 3 bases and J gave up 5 bases, with 11 bases separating them. This CDR3 has 14 amino acids. The CDR3 coding sequence is TGTGCCAGCAGTTTTGACGGAGGGCATCAGCCCCAGCATTTT. Translated: CASSFDGGHQPQHF.

A word on this clonotype: This may be a read error, as it is one base from a much larger clone. The chain uses TRBV6-2 or TRBV6-3 and TRBJ2-5; the match to TRBD2 covers 7 bases. CDR1 and CDR2 (germline): MNHEY, SVGEGT. Trimming at V came to 6 bases and at J to 8 bases, leaving 15 bases not matched to a gene. CDR3 size: 15 residues. DNA of the CDR3: TGTGCCAGCAGCGCTGGCGGGAGTAGAGGGGATACCCAGTACTTC. Amino acids: CASSAGGSRGDTQYF.

The table lists this clonotype with a count of one. The rearrangement joins TRBV12-3 or TRBV12-4 to TRBJ2-2; D not resolved. This CDR3 has 13 residues. Between the trimmed V and J ends, which lost 5 bases and 2 bases, there was a span of 6 bases. The CDR3 sequence is CASSATNTGELFF. The CDR3 bases are TGTGCCAGCAGTGCCACAAACACCGGGGAGCTGTTTTTT.

The table lists this clonotype with many counts. CDR3 region: CASPGTYTEEQYF. CDR3 nucleotides: TGTGCCAGCCCCGGGACCTACACGGAGGAGCAGTACTTC. The V call is TRBV3-2, the J call TRBJ2-7; the D segment call TRBD1 is taken from the table without a DNA check. TRBV3-2 is classified as a pseudogene. CDR3 length: 13 residues.

This clonotype showed up many times. This chain connects TRBV18 to TRBJ1-1; perhaps TRBD1 as D (6 bases). CDR1 KGHSH and CDR2 LQKENI come from the germline V gene. The V and J ends lost 3 bases and 5 bases respectively, with 10 bases between them. CDR3 length: 13 residues. CDR3 DNA: TGTGCCAGCTCACCGTACAGGGAGACTGAAGCTTTCTTT. It specifies CASSPYRETEAFF.

This clonotype appeared many times. This chain uses TRBV7-3 with TRBJ2-3, with D uncertain. The V and J ends lost 4 bases and 3 bases respectively, with 11 bases between them. CDR1 is SGHTA, CDR2 FQGTGA, per germline. CDR3 length: 14 amino acids. The CDR3 DNA reads TGTGCCAGCAGCTCCGTCCCCGTGACAGATACGCAGTATTTT. Amino acid sequence: CASSSVPVTDTQYF.

The chain recombines TRBV12-3 or TRBV12-4 with TRBJ2-3; TRBD2 aligns across 9 bases. The V segment lost 3 bases and the J segment 6 bases; nucleotides outside the gene matches: 10. The CDR3 loop spans 16 amino acids. The CDR3 spells CASSFGNSGSWDTQYF. Here the CDR3 DNA reads TGTGCCAGCAGTTTTGGGAATAGCGGGAGCTGGGATACGCAGTATTTT.

Points on this clonotype: This could be a read error, since a much larger clone is one nucleotide away. The conserved phenylalanine or tryptophan is not found at the CDR3 terminus, so this likely reflects a read error. The chain employs TRBV6-5 and TRBJ2-3; 7 positions agree with TRBD1. After removal of 2 bases from V and 3 bases from J, the junction contained 2 bases not matched to a gene. Germline CDR1 is MNHEY and CDR2 is SVGAGI. The CDR3 is made up of 14 amino acids. CDR3 DNA sequence: TGTGCCAGCAGTTACCCGGGACAGACAGATACGCAGTATCTT. Its translation: CASSYPGQTDTQYL.

The rearrangement joins TRBV12-3 or TRBV12-4 to TRBJ1-5, with no clear D. This CDR3 comprises 13 residues. V was cut by 2 bases and J by 6 bases, with 8 bases left in between. CDR3 in DNA: TGTGCCAGCAGTTTATCGGGAGGTCAGCCCCAGCATTTT. It yields the protein CASSLSGGQPQHF.